The clone carrying this T cell receptor (beta chain) appeared a few times. This specimen comes from a study of blood T cell repertoires in COVID-19. The wider study: From T cells, B-cell-depleted T cells, or PBMCs came the material, which was cDNA or gDNA.

How the authors handled the data: Scientists estimated how many nucleated cells there were by amplifying reference gene primers. Measured with immunoSEQ multiplex PCR; TCRdb has only the in-frame clones, and not every one. The DNA was the basis for D and trimming; V, J and clone size are from that table. This table has approximately 92,000 clones, 65% to 85% appearing once. The sequenced sample was peripheral blood. The sequence came from a man between 65 and 79 years old with active or convalescent COVID-19.

DNA for the CDR3: TGTGCCACCAGCATGTGGCGGGCACCCGGGGCCAACGTCCTGACTTTC. It yields the protein CATSMWRAPGANVLTF. J is TRBJ2-6 and V is TRBV15; D may be TRBD2 (5 bases). The CDR3 covers 16 residues. Germline V CDR1 and CDR2: LNHNV, YYDKDF (reference sequence). V shed 4 bases and J shed 4 bases, with 14 bases lying between them.